The T cell receptor (beta chain) under discussion was sequenced for a study of glioma-infiltrating T cells after dendritic cell vaccination. Across the whole study: Patients received three intradermal dendritic cell vaccine injections at biweekly intervals.

The sample's time point: after dendritic cell vaccination, including at tumor progression/relapse. Fresh-frozen tumor tissue and more than two years of survival data were available for all. The CDR3 length is 13 residues. From germline, CDR1 is SGDLS and CDR2 YYNGEE. V lost 3 bases, J lost 13 bases, and 17 bases lay in between. Up to about 2 ug genomic DNA was used for TCRB CDR3 amplification. The PCR used 60 V beta and 13 J beta primers. Profiled with immunoSEQ multiplex PCR; TCRdb holds only in-frame clones, not every one. Of almost 90,000 clones in the sample, 83% are singletons; the top ten hold less than 8%.

Specimen: blood, collected after dendritic cell vaccination. The chain links TRBV9 to TRBJ2-1; maybe TRBD1 (6 bases). The sequence was obtained from a human donor with glioblastoma. CDR3 loop: CASSESPGVNQFF. In DNA form, the CDR3 reads TGTGCCAGCAGCGAATCCCCAGGGGTTAATCAGTTCTTC.